This entry lists 27 T cell receptor beta chains sequenced from one sample in a study of T cells in Graves' hyperthyroidism and ophthalmopathy (dated by TCRdb to 2018 to 2020). Preparation of the library involved multiplex PCR. Reads for this sample came from an Illumina HiSeq 2000. The TCR beta CDR3 regions were amplified from the RNA transcripts. The first round of RT-PCR for the TCR CDR3 was performed with the HTBI primer set and the Qiagen OneStep RT-PCR kit. TCRdb reprocessing: public reads trimmed at Q25 with fastp, clones called with MiXCR, in-frame beta chains kept. All rows with the same CDR3 protein become a single entry with the most common DNA and genes. This sample gives 620,000 or so distinct CDR3 sequences in total; about 15% of them show up just once. Around 13% of the sample goes to the ten largest clones. The sample was blood. These receptors originate from a woman in her fifties or sixties with Graves' ophthalmopathy.

The chain combines TRBV25-1 with TRBJ2-7; weak D call: TRBD2 (6 bases). The CDR3 loop spans 17 amino acids. The V end lost 0 bases, the J end lost 1 base, and 16 bases lay between the germline ends. Germline CDR1 MGHDK, CDR2 SYGVNS. CDR3 coding DNA: TGTGCCAGCAGTGAATATGACGGCGGGATAGTTTCCTACGAGCAGTACTTC. Its protein is CASSEYDGGIVSYEQYF.

This clonotype was counted at least ten times. The gene calls are TRBV30 and TRBJ2-2; D is tentatively TRBD1 or TRBD2 (5 bases each). Trimming stripped 4 bases from V and 1 base from J, with 10 bases between. Germline V gene lookup returns CDR1 GTSNPN and CDR2 SVGIG (reference sequence). The CDR3 is made up of 14 amino acids. The CDR3 DNA reads as TGTGCCTGGATGGGGACCCGGAACACCGGGGAGCTGTTTTTT. Encoded protein: CAWMGTRNTGELFF.

This clonotype was recorded many times. This rearrangement joins TRBV28 to TRBJ2-7; TRBD2 matches 11 bases. V lost 3 bases, J lost 4 bases, and 8 bases stayed unmatched. Germline values: CDR1 MDHEN, CDR2 SYDVKM. The CDR3 runs 16 residues. CDR3 sequence: CASSFRTSGSWYEQYF. In nucleotides, the CDR3 is TGTGCCAGCAGTTTCCGAACTAGCGGGAGCTGGTACGAGCAGTACTTC.

This clonotype was seen many times. The chain combines TRBV12-3 or TRBV12-4 with TRBJ2-7; D is uncertain. Trimming stripped 5 bases from V and 6 bases from J, with 20 bases between. This CDR3 is 15 amino acids long. The CDR3: CASSRPSAGVGEQYF. Written as DNA, the CDR3 is TGTGCCAGCAGTCGCCCTTCGGCAGGTGTGGGCGAGCAGTACTTC.

This clonotype was found a few times. The V and J genes are TRBV19 and TRBJ2-1, with 8 nucleotides matching TRBD2. Germline assignment: CDR1 LNHDA and CDR2 SQIVND (reference sequence). Trimming cost V 3 bases and J 4 bases; bases outside gene matches: 14. The CDR3 is made up of 18 amino acids. The CDR3 DNA reads as TGTGCCAGTAGTATGTTTTCCGGAGCGGGAGTTAGGTACAATGAGCAGTTCTTC. Translation gives CASSMFSGAGVRYNEQFF.

This clonotype was recorded many times. This CDR3 is CASTTRASNQPQHF. As DNA, the CDR3 is TGTGCCAGCACCACAAGGGCTAGCAATCAGCCCCAGCATTTT. This chain links TRBV6-2 or TRBV6-3 with TRBJ1-5; no firm D call. The CDR3 is 14 amino acids. The germline V gene encodes CDR1 MNHEY and CDR2 SVGEGT. The V and J ends lost 7 bases and 0 bases respectively, with 10 bases between them.

The chain combines TRBV20-1 with TRBJ2-2; D perhaps matches TRBD2 (6 bases). Germline V gene data show CDR1 as DFQATT and CDR2 as SNEGSKA (reference sequence). The V end lost 6 bases, the J end lost 1 base, and 24 bases lay between the germline ends. CDR3 length: 18 residues. The CDR3 DNA sequence: TGCAGTGCGAAGGTGGATCCCTATAGCGGAATGAACACCGGGGAGCTGTTTTTT. Encoded protein: CSAKVDPYSGMNTGELFF.

This clonotype occurred a few times. The V call is TRBV29-1, the J call TRBJ2-6, with 7 bases identical to TRBD1. The V segment lost 5 bases and the J segment 0 bases; nucleotides outside the gene matches: 1. Germline V gives CDR1 SQVTM, CDR2 ANQGSEA. The CDR3 is 14 amino acids. Written as DNA, the CDR3 is TGCAGCGTTAGGGGGCTCTCTGGGGCCAACGTCCTGACTTTC. This codes for CSVRGLSGANVLTF. Combining the CDR3 with reference TRBV29-1 and TRBJ2-6 gives the whole variable domain SAVISQKPSRDICQRGTSLTIQCQVDSQVTMMFWYRQQPGQSLTLIATANQGSEATYESGFVIDKFPISRPNLTFSTLTVSNMSPEDSSIYLCSVRGLSGANVLTFGAGSRLTVL.

This clonotype was seen at least ten times. J is TRBJ2-3 and V is TRBV7-6; 9 nucleotides align to TRBD1. CDR3 length: 15 residues. Losses at the gene ends were 5 bases for V and 3 bases for J; bases not matched to a gene: 6. Germline CDR1 SGHVS, CDR2 FNYEAQ. CDR3 sequence reads: CASSLGQGKTDTQYF. The CDR3 DNA sequence: TGTGCCAGCAGCCTTGGACAGGGGAAGACAGATACGCAGTATTTT.

This sequence joins TRBV20-1 and TRBJ2-7; 7 bases match TRBD1. The germline CDR1 and CDR2 sequences are DFQATT and SNEGSKA (reference sequence). Trimming cost V 6 bases and J 0 bases; bases outside gene matches: 8. The CDR3 runs 14 residues. CDR3 coding DNA: TGCAGTGCCCCCCGACAGGGCAGCTCCTACGAGCAGTACTTC. Translated: CSAPRQGSSYEQYF.

A remark on this clonotype: The junction and the germline gene differ at one end; a read error may be behind it. J is TRBJ2-7 and V is TRBV20-1; D gene ambiguous. This CDR3 has 13 residues. Germline lookup yields CDR1 DFQATT and CDR2 SNEGSKA (reference sequence). The chain's CDR3 is CGARTTYWYEQYF. The DNA of the CDR3 is TGCGGTGCTAGGACGACGTATTGGTACGAGCAGTACTTC.

This clonotype was recorded a few times. The V call is TRBV20-1, the J call TRBJ2-5; D perhaps matches TRBD1 (7 bases). The CDR3 covers 13 residues. CDR1 and CDR2 from the germline V gene are DFQATT and SNEGSKA (reference sequence). V gave up 3 bases and J gave up 5 bases, with 13 bases separating them. CDR3: CSASRGVEETQYF. CDR3 bases: TGCAGTGCTAGCAGGGGGGTCGAGGAGACCCAGTACTTC.

This clonotype came up many times. The chain has TRBV7-9 and TRBJ2-5; 10 positions match TRBD2. The CDR3 length is 13 residues. From germline, CDR1 is SEHNR and CDR2 FQNEAQ (reference sequence). V lost 3 bases to trimming and J lost 7 bases; unmatched junction nucleotides: 2. This CDR3 is CASSFGLAVTQYF. For the CDR3, the DNA is TGTGCCAGCAGCTTTGGACTAGCGGTGACCCAGTACTTC.

There are many counts of this clonotype. This chain links TRBV7-9 with TRBJ2-7; 7 nucleotides line up with TRBD1. V dropped 6 bases and J dropped 0; count of bases not matched to a gene: 8. CDR1 SEHNR and CDR2 FQNEAQ come from the germline V gene (reference sequence). The CDR3 totals 15 residues. The CDR3 nucleotides are TGTGCCAGCAGGCCTGGGACAGCCGTCTCCTACGAGCAGTACTTC. Its protein is CASRPGTAVSYEQYF.

This clonotype was seen at least ten times. This chain connects TRBV12-3 or TRBV12-4 to TRBJ2-1; 9 nucleotides line up with TRBD2. J lost 0 bases, V lost 1 base, and 7 bases had no gene match. The CDR3 consists of 18 residues. The CDR3 coding sequence is TGTGCCAGCAGTTTAGTCTCACTAGCGGGCCTCTCCTACAATGAGCAGTTCTTC. Its protein is CASSLVSLAGLSYNEQFF.

Ten or more counts support this clonotype. J is TRBJ2-2 and V is TRBV24-1; 7 bases are shared with TRBD1. Germline V gives CDR1 KGHDR, CDR2 SFDVKD. The CDR3 sequence is 13 residues long. CDR3 DNA: TGTGCTAGTGGCCAGGGGGTCACCGGGGAGCTGTTTTTT. This encodes CASGQGVTGELFF.

In this sample, this clonotype turned up many times. This chain joins TRBV2 and TRBJ2-7; D gene unclear. The CDR3 extends over 14 amino acids. The germline V gene encodes CDR1 SNHLY and CDR2 FYNNEI. V was cut by 6 bases and J by 4 bases, with 16 bases left in between. The CDR3 bases are TGTGCCAGCAGATCGAGAATCTGGCCTTACGAGCAGTACTTC. This codes for CASRSRIWPYEQYF.

The CDR3 nucleotides read TGTGCCAGCAGTTTTTCGGGCAGGTTTAAGTTCTTC. This encodes CASSFSGRFKFF. This chain links TRBV27 with TRBJ2-1; D is uncertain. V was shortened by 3 bases and J by 14 bases, with 14 bases between the two germline ends. CDR3 length equals 12 residues. CDR1 and CDR2 from the germline V gene are MNHEY and SMNVEV (reference sequence).

The V call is TRBV5-1, the J call TRBJ1-1; 9 bases align to TRBD1. This CDR3 contains 18 residues. Trimming took 4 bases from V and 0 from J; bases not matched to a gene: 13. Germline values: CDR1 SGHRS, CDR2 YFSETQ. CDR3 sequence (DNA): TGCGCCAGCAGCCCTACCGGGACAGGGAAATTTATGAACACTGAAGCTTTCTTT. It translates to CASSPTGTGKFMNTEAFF.

This clonotype was found many times. The V gene is TRBV11-2, the J gene TRBJ1-3, with a tentative D call TRBD1 (6 bases). The germline V gene has CDR1 SGHAT and CDR2 FQNNGV. This CDR3 contains 15 residues. The V and J ends lost 5 bases and 0 bases respectively, with 11 bases between them. This CDR3 is CASSQDSYSGNTIYF. CDR3 DNA sequence: TGTGCCAGCAGCCAGGACAGTTACTCTGGAAACACCATATATTTT.

This clonotype was picked up many times. The genes are TRBV18 and TRBJ2-3, with TRBD2 identical over 8 bases. CDR1 is KGHSH and CDR2 is LQKENI in the germline V gene. Germline trimming cut 2 bases from V and 5 bases from J; bases unmatched to any gene: 6. This CDR3 region has 15 residues. The CDR3 nucleotides read TGTGCCAGCTCACCAATTTCCGGGAGGGGAGATACGCAGTATTTT. This sequence encodes CASSPISGRGDTQYF.

This rearrangement joins TRBV19 to TRBJ2-3; 10 nucleotides line up with TRBD2. The CDR3 covers 19 residues. With 1 base clipped from V and 0 bases from J, the junction kept 10 bases outside the gene matches. Germline CDR1 reads LNHDA; CDR2 reads SQIVND (reference sequence). CDR3 residues: CASSIVRGLAGASTDTQYF. Written as DNA, the CDR3 is TGTGCCAGTAGTATAGTTAGGGGGCTAGCGGGGGCCAGCACAGATACGCAGTATTTT.

A single count supports this clonotype. The V and J genes are TRBV19 and TRBJ2-2, with 11 bases aligning to TRBD1. Germline values: CDR1 LNHDA, CDR2 SQIVND (reference sequence). The CDR3 spans 17 residues. The junction had 3 bases not matched to a gene; V was cut back by 3 bases and J by 0 bases. The DNA of the CDR3 is TGTGCCAGTAGTATGGGGACAGGGGGGTCGAACACCGGGGAGCTGTTTTTT. Translated, it gives CASSMGTGGSNTGELFF.

There are a few counts of this clonotype. This chain uses TRBV2 with TRBJ2-3, with 9 bases matching TRBD2. V was pared by 8 bases and J by 2 bases, with 8 bases of the junction left unmatched. Per germline, CDR1 SNHLY and CDR2 FYNNEI. CDR3 length: 15 amino acids. The CDR3: CASGRAGGPTDTQYF. CDR3 DNA: TGTGCCAGCGGGCGGGCGGGAGGGCCCACAGATACGCAGTATTTT.

V gene TRBV6-1 combines with J gene TRBJ2-2; TRBD1 matches at 9 bases. CDR3 length: 16 residues. J was trimmed by 6 bases and V by 5 bases; bases with no gene match: 10. Germline V CDR1 and CDR2: MNHNS, SASEGT. CDR3 nucleotide sequence: TGTGCCAGCAGTAAACCGGACAGGGGTAGGGCCGGGGAGCTGTTTTTT. Protein product: CASSKPDRGRAGELFF.

The genes are TRBV18 and TRBJ2-7; 12 bases are a match to TRBD2. Trimming took 1 base from V and 9 from J; bases not matched to a gene: 19. CDR1 KGHSH and CDR2 LQKENI come from the germline V gene. The CDR3 extends over 19 amino acids. The CDR3 sequence is CASSPLGPATSGSFPWQYF. The CDR3 DNA is TGTGCCAGCTCACCACTCGGACCGGCGACTAGCGGGAGTTTTCCGTGGCAGTACTTC.

This clonotype was counted only a few times. This sequence joins TRBV28 and TRBJ2-1; 8 bases align to TRBD2. The V and J ends lost 7 bases and 5 bases, in that order; junction bases with no gene match: 16. The CDR3 loop spans 17 amino acids. CDR1 and CDR2 from the germline V gene are MDHEN and SYDVKM. The CDR3, as DNA: TGTGCCAGCACCCCAATTTTCGGGAGGGCCGGTAACAATGAGCAGTTCTTC. It specifies CASTPIFGRAGNNEQFF.